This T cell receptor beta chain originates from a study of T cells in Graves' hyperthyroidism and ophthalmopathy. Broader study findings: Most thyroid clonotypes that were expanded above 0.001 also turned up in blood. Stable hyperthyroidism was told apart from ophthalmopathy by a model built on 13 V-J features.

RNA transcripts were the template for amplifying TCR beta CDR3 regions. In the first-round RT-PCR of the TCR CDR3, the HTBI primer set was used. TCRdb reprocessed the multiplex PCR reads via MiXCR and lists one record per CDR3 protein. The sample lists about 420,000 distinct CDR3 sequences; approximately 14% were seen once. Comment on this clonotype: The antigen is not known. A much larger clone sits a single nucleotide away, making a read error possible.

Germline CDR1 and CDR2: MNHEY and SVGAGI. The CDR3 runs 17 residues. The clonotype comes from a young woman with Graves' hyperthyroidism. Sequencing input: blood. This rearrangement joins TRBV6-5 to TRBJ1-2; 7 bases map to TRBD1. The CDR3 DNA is TGTGCCAGCAGTTACTGCGTCCAGGGCAGGGGGAACTATGGCCACACCTTC. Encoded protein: CASSYCVQGRGNYGHTF.